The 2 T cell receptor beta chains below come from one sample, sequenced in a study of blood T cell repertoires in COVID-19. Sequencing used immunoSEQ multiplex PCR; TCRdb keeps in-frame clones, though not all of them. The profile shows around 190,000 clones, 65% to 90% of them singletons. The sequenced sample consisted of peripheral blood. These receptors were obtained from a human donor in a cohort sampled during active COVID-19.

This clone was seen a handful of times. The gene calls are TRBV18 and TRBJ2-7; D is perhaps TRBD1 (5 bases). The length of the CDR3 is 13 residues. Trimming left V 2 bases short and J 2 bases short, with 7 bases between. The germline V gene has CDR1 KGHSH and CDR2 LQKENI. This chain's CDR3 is CASSPETAYEQYF. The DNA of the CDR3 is TGTGCCAGCTCACCAGAGACAGCCTACGAGCAGTACTTC.

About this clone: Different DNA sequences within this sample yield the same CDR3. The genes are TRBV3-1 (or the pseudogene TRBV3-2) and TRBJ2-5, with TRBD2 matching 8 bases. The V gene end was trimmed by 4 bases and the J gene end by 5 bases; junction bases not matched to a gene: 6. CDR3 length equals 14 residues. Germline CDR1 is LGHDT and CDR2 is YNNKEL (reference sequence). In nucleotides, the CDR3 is TGTGCCAGCAGCCTGAGCGGGGGAGGGGAGACCCAGTACTTC. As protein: CASSLSGGGETQYF.